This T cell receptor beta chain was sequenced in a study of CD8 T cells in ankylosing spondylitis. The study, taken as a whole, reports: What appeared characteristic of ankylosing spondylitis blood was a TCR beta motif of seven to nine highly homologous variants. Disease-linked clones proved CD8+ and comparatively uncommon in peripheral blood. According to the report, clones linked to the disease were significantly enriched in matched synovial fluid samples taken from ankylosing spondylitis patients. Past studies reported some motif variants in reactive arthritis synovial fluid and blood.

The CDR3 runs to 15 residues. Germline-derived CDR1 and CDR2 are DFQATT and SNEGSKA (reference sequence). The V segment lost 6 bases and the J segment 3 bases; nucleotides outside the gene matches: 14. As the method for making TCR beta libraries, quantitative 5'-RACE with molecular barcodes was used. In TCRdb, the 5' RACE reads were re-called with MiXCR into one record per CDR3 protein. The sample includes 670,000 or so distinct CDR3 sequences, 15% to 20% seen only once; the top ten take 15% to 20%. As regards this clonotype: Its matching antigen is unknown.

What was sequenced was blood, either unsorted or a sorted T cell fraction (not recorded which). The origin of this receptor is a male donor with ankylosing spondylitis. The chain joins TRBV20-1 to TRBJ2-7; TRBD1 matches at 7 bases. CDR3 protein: CSATGTVTGNYEQYF. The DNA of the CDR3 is TGCAGTGCAACGGGAACCGTGACAGGGAACTACGAGCAGTACTTC.